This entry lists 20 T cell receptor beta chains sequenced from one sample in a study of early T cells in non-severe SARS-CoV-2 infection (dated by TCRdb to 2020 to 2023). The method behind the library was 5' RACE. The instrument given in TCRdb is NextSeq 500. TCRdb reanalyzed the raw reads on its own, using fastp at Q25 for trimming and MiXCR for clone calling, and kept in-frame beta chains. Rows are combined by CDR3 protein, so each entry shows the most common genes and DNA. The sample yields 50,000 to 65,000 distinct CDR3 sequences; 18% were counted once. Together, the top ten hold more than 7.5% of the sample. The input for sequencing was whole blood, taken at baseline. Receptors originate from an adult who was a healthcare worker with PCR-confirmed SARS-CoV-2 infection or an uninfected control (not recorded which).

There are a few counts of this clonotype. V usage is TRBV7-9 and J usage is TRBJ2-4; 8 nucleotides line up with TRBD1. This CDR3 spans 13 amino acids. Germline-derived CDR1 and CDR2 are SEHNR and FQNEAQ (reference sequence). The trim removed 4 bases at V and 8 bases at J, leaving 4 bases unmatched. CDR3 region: CASSYATGDIQYF. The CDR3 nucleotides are TGTGCCAGCAGCTATGCGACAGGGGACATTCAGTACTTC.

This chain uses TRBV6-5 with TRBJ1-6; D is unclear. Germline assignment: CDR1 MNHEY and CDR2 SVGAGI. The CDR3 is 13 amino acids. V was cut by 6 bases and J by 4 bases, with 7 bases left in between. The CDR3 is CASSREYNSPLHF. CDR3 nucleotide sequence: TGTGCCAGCAGCCGGGAGTATAATTCACCCCTCCACTTT.

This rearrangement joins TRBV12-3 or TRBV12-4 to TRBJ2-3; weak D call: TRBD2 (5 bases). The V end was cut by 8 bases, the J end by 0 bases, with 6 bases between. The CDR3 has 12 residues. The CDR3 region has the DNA TGTGCCAGCGGGAGCAGCACAGATACGCAGTATTTT. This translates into CASGSSTDTQYF.

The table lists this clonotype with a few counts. CDR3: CASSEAWASGDYEQYF. The CDR3 region has the DNA TGTGCCAGCAGTGAAGCTTGGGCTAGCGGGGACTACGAGCAGTACTTC. The gene calls are TRBV2 and TRBJ2-7; 9 bases agree with TRBD2. The CDR3 loop spans 16 amino acids. The junction had 6 bases not matched to a gene; V was cut back by 0 bases and J by 3 bases. Germline CDR1 and CDR2: SNHLY and FYNNEI.

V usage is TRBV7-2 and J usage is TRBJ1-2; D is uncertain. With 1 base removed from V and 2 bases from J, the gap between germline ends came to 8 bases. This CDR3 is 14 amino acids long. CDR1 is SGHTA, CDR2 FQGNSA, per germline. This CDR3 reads CASSLVTSNYGYTF. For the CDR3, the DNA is TGTGCCAGCAGCTTAGTGACATCGAACTATGGCTACACCTTC. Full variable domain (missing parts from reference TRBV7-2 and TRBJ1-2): GAGVSQSPSNKVTEKGKDVELRCDPISGHTALYWYRQSLGQGLEFLIYFQGNSAPDKSGLPSDRFSAERTGGSVSTLTIQRTQQEDSAVYLCASSLVTSNYGYTFGSGTRLTVV.

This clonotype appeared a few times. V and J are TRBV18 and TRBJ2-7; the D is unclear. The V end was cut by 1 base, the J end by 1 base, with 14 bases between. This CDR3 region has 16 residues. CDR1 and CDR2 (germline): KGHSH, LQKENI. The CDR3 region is CASSPRERGASYEQYF. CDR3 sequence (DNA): TGTGCCAGCTCACCACGGGAACGCGGAGCATCCTACGAGCAGTACTTC.

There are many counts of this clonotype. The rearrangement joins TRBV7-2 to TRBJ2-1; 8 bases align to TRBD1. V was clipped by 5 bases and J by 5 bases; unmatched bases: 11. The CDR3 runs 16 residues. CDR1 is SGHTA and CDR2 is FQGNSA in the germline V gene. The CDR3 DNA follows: TGTGCCAGCAGCCTTAGGTGGGACAGGACGAACAATGAGCAGTTCTTC. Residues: CASSLRWDRTNNEQFF.

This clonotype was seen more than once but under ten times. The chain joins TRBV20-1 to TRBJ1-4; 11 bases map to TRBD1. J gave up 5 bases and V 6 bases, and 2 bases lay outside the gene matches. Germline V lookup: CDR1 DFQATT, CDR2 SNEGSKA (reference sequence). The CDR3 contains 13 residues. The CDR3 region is CSAGQGANEKLFF. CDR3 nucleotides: TGCAGTGCCGGACAGGGGGCGAATGAAAAACTGTTTTTT.

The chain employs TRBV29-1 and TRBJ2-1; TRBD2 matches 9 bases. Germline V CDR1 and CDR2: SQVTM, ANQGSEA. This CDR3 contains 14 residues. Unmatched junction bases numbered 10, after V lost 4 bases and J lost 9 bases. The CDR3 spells CSVALGGGAVEQFF. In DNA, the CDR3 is TGCAGCGTTGCGCTTGGCGGGGGGGCCGTTGAGCAGTTCTTC.

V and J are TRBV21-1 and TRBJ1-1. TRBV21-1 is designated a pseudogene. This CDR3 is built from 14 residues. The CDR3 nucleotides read TGTGCCAGCAAGAAGGATCGAGGGATCACTGAAGCTTTCTTT. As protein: CASKKDRGITEAFF.

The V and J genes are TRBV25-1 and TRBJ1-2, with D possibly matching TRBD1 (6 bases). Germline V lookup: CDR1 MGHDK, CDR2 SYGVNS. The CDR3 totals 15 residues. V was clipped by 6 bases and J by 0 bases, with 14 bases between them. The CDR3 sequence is CASSQDRPTNYGYTF. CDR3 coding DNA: TGTGCCAGCAGCCAAGACAGGCCGACTAACTATGGCTACACCTTC.

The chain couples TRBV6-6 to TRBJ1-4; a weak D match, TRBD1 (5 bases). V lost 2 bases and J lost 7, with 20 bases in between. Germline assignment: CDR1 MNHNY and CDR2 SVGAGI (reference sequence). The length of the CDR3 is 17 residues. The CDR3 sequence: CASSYGYSRGVLEKLFF. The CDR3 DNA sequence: TGTGCCAGCAGTTACGGGTACTCGAGGGGCGTACTTGAAAAACTGTTTTTT.

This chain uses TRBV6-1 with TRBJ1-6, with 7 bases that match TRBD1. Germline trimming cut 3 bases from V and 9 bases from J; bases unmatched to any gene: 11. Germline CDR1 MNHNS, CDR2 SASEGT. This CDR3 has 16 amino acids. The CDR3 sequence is CASSERGRGQSSPLHF. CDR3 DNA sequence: TGTGCCAGCAGTGAGAGAGGGAGGGGGCAGAGTTCACCCCTCCACTTT.

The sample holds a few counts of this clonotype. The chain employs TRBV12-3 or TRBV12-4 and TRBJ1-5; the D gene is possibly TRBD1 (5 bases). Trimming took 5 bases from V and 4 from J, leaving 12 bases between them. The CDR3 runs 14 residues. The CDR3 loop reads CASSTDSKNQPQHF. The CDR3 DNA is TGTGCCAGCAGTACCGACAGTAAAAATCAGCCCCAGCATTTT.

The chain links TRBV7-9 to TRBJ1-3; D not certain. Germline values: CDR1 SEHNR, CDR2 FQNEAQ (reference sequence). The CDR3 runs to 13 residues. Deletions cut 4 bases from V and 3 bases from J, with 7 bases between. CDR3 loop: CASSSPFGNTIYF. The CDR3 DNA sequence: TGTGCCAGCAGCTCCCCTTTTGGAAACACCATATATTTT.

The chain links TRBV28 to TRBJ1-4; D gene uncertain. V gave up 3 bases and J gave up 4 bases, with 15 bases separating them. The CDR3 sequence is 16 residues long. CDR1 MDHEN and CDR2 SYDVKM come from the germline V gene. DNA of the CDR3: TGTGCCAGCAGTTTTCTAGCTGCAGACTTTAATGAAAAACTGTTTTTT. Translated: CASSFLAADFNEKLFF. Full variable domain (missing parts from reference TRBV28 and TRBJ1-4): DVKVTQSSRYLVKRTGEKVFLECVQDMDHENMFWYRQDPGLGLRLIYFSYDVKMKEKGDIPEGYSVSREKKERFSLILESASTNQTSMYLCASSFLAADFNEKLFFGSGTQLSVL.

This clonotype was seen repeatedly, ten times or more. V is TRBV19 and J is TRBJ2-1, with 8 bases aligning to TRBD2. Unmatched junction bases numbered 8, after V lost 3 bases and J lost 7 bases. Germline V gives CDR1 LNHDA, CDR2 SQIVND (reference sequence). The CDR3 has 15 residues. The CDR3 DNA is TGTGCCAGTAGTATGACAGCGGGAGTTCGGAATGAGCAGTTCTTC. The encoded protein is CASSMTAGVRNEQFF.

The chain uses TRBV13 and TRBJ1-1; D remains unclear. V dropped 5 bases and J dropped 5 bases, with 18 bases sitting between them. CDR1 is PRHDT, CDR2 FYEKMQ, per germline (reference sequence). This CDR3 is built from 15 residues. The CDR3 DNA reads TGTGCCAGCAGCCCGGATGGGTCTGGGCCTACTGAAGCTTTCTTT. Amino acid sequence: CASSPDGSGPTEAFF.

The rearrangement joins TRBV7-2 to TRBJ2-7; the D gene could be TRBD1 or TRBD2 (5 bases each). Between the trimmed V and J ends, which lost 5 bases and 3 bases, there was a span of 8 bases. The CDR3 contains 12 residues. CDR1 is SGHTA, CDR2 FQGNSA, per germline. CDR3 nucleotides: TGTGCCAGCAGCCTGGGGGTCTACGAGCAGTACTTC. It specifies CASSLGVYEQYF. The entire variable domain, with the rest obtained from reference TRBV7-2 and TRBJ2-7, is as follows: GAGVSQSPSNKVTEKGKDVELRCDPISGHTALYWYRQSLGQGLEFLIYFQGNSAPDKSGLPSDRFSAERTGGSVSTLTIQRTQQEDSAVYLCASSLGVYEQYFGPGTRLTVT.

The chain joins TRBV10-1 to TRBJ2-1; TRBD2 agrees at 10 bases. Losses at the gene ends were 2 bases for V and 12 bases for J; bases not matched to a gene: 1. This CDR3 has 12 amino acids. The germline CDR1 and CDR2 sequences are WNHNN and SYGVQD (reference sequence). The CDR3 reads CASSEVAGGQFF. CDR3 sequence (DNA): TGCGCCAGCAGTGAGGTAGCGGGGGGGCAGTTCTTC.